The rows below give T cell receptor beta chains drawn from one sample of a study of T cells in narcolepsy. This table comes from immunoSEQ multiplex PCR, and its TCRdb copy is limited to in-frame clones, with some not included. The sample contains tens of thousands of clones, 65% to 85% of which appear only once. Specimen: memory (CD45RA-) CD4+ T cells from blood. The receptor source for this set is a human donor in good health. CDR3s include the opening cysteine and the closing phenylalanine or tryptophan. A D gene is named only where the DNA matches it firmly. Clone size is given for some rows only: seen once, a few or many times, or a class if the clone is expanded.

V gene,clone size,CDR3 length,D gene,J gene,CDR3 DNA,CDR3 protein
TRBV19,.,12,.,TRBJ1-2,TGTGCCAGTACCACCAGCGGATATGGCTACACCTTC,CASTTSGYGYTF
TRBV5-1,.,14,.,TRBJ2-3,TGCGCCAGCAGCCAGGACCAGCTCACAGATACGCAGTATTTT,CASSQDQLTDTQYF
TRBV19,.,15,TRBD1,TRBJ1-2,TGTGCCAGCCTCATCGGGGACAGGGGCAACTATGGCTACACCTTC,CASLIGDRGNYGYTF
TRBV6-4,.,17,TRBD2,TRBJ2-3,TGTGCCAGTGGCGATGTTTGGGGGGGAGACGACACAGATACGCAGTATTTT,CASGDVWGGDDTDTQYF
TRBV18,.,15,TRBD1,TRBJ2-7,TGTGCCAGCTCGCCGGGACAGACCTCTGCCTACGAGCAGTACTTC,CASSPGQTSAYEQYF
TRBV4-1,.,15,TRBD2,TRBJ2-7,TGCGCCAGCAGCCAAGGACTAGCGCTGACCTACGAGCAGTACTTC,CASSQGLALTYEQYF
TRBV5-4,.,16,TRBD1,TRBJ1-2,TGTGCCAGCAGCCACGGGGGAGGACAGGGGGACTATGGCTACACCTTC,CASSHGGGQGDYGYTF
TRBV4-3,few,13,.,TRBJ1-1,TGCGCCAGCAGCCAGGGAAGACAGACTGAAGCTTTCTTT,CASSQGRQTEAFF
TRBV4-3,.,16,.,TRBJ2-3,TGCGCCAGCAGCCAAGACTGGGGGGCAGCCACAGATACGCAGTATTTT,CASSQDWGAATDTQYF
TRBV11-1,.,15,TRBD2,TRBJ2-7,TGTGCCAGCAGCTCCGGCCTAGCGGTCTCCTACGAGCAGTACTTC,CASSSGLAVSYEQYF
TRBV6-1,.,15,TRBD1,TRBJ2-3,TGTGCCACCGAAAAAAGGACAGGGAGCACAGATACGCAGTATTTT,CATEKRTGSTDTQYF